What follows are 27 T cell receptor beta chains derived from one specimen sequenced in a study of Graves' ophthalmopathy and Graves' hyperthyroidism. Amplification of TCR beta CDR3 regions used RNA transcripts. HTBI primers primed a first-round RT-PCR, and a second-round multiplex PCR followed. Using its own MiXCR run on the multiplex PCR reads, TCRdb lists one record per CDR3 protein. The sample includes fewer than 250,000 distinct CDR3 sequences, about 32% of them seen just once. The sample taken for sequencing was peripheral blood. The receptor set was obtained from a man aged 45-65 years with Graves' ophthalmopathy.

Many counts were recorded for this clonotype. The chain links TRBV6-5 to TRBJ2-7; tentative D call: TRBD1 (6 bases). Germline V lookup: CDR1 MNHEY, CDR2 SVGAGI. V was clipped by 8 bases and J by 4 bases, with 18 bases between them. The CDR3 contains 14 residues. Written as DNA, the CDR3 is TGTGCCAGCGCCAGGGGTTCAGGGTCGTACGAGCAGTACTTC. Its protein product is CASARGSGSYEQYF.

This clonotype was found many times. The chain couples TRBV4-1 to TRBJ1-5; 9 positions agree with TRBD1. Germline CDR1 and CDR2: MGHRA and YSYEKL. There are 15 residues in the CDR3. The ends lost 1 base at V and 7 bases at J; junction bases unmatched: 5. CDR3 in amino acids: CASSQVQGAVQPQHF. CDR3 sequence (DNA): TGCGCCAGCAGCCAAGTACAGGGGGCTGTGCAGCCCCAGCATTTT.

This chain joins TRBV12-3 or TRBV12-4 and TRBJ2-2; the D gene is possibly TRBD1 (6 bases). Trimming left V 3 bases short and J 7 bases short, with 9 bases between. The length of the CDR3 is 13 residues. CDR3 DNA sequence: TGTGCCAGCAGTTTGAGGGGGTACGGGGAGCTGTTTTTT. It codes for CASSLRGYGELFF.

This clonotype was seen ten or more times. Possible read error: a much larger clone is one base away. The CDR3 coding sequence is TGTGCCAGCTATTATGGAGAGACCCAGTACTTC. Protein: CASYYGETQYF. The rearrangement joins TRBV6-1 to TRBJ2-5; no clear D gene. The V gene's germline CDR1 is MNHNS and CDR2 SASEGT. The CDR3 length is 11 residues. V gave up 8 bases and J gave up 4 bases, with 8 bases separating them.

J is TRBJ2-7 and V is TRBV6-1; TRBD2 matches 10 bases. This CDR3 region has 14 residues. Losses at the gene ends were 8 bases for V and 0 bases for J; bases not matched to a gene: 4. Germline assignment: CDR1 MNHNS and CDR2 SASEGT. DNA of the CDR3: TGTGCCAGCTGCGGACTAGCGGCCTCCTACGAGCAGTACTTC. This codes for CASCGLAASYEQYF.

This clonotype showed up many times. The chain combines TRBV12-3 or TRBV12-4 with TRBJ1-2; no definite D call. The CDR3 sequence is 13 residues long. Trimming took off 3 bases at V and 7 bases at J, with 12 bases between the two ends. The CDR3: CASSFRGMSGYTF. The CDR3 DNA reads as TGTGCCAGCAGTTTCAGAGGGATGTCTGGCTACACCTTC.

This chain's CDR3 is CASSGGQTIYGYTF. The CDR3 region has the DNA TGTGCCAGCAGTGGGGGACAGACGATCTATGGCTACACCTTC. V usage is TRBV6-1 and J usage is TRBJ1-2, with 7 bases lining up with TRBD1. The CDR3 totals 14 residues. The J segment lost 4 bases and the V segment lost 4 bases, leaving 6 bases of the junction unmatched. Germline-derived CDR1 and CDR2 are MNHNS and SASEGT.

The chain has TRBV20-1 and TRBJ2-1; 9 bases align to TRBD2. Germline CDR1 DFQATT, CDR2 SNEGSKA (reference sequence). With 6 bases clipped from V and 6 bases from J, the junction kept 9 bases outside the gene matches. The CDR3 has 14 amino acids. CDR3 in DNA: TGCAGTGCCACTCGACTAGCGGTGGGCAATGAGCAGTTCTTC. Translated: CSATRLAVGNEQFF.

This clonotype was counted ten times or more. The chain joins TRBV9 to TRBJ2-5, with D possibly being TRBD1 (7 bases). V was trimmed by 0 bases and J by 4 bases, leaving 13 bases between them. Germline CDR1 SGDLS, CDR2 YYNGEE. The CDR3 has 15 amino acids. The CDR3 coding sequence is TGTGCCAGCAGCGTAGGGAGGGACAGTCCAGAGACCCAGTACTTC. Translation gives CASSVGRDSPETQYF.

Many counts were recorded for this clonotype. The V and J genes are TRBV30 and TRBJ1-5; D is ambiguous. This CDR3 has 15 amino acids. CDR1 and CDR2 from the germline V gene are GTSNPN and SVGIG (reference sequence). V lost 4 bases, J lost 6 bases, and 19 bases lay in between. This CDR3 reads CAWTHEGGNPQPQHF. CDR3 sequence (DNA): TGTGCCTGGACCCACGAAGGAGGGAATCCTCAGCCCCAGCATTTT.

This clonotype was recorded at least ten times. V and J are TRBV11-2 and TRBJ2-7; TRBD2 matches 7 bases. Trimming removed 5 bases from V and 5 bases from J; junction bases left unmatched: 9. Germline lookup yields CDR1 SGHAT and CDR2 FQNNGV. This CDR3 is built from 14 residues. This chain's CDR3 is CASSGRDEVNEQYF. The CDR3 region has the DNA TGTGCCAGCAGCGGGAGGGACGAAGTCAACGAGCAGTACTTC.

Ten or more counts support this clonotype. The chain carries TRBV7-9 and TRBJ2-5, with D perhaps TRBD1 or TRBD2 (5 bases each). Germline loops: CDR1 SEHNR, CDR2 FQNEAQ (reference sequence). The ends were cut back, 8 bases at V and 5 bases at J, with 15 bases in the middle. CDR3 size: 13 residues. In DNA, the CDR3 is TGTGCCAGCTCCTGGGGGAGTGGGGAGACCCAGTACTTC. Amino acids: CASSWGSGETQYF.

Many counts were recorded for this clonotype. As DNA, the CDR3 is TGTGCCAGCAGCTCATTAGGGGGGCGCGGTAATCAGCCCCAGCATTTT. Its translation: CASSSLGGRGNQPQHF. J is TRBJ1-5 and V is TRBV7-2; possibly TRBD1 for D (6 bases). V gave up 4 bases and J gave up 4 bases, with 17 bases separating them. This CDR3 spans 16 amino acids. Germline V gene sequence: CDR1 SGHTA, CDR2 FQGNSA. The complete variable domain, with remaining parts taken from reference TRBV7-2 and TRBJ1-5, reads GAGVSQSPSNKVTEKGKDVELRCDPISGHTALYWYRQSLGQGLEFLIYFQGNSAPDKSGLPSDRFSAERTGGSVSTLTIQRTQQEDSAVYLCASSSLGGRGNQPQHFGDGTRLSIL.

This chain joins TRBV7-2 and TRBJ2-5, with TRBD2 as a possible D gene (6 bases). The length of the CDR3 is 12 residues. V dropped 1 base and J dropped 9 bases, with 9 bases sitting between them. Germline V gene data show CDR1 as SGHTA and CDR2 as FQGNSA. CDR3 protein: CASSLVGRPQYF. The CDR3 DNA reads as TGTGCCAGCAGCTTAGTTGGGAGGCCCCAGTACTTC.

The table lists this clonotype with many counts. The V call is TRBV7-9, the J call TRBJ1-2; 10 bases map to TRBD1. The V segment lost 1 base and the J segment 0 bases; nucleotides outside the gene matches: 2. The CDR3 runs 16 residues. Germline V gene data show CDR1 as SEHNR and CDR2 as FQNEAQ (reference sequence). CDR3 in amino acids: CASSLVGQGANYGYTF. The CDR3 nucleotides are TGTGCCAGCAGCTTAGTAGGACAGGGGGCTAACTATGGCTACACCTTC.

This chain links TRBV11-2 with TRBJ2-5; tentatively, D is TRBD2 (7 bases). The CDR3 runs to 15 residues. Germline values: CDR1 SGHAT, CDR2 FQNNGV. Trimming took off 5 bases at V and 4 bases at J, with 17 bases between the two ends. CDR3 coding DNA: TGTGCCAGCAGCCCACTCCGGGGGGCCGGAGAGACCCAGTACTTC. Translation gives CASSPLRGAGETQYF.

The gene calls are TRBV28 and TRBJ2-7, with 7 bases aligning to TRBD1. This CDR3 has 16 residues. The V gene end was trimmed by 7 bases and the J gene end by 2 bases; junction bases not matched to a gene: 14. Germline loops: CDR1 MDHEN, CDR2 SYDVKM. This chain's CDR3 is CASTSLLDRQTYEQYF. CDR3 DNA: TGTGCCAGCACATCCTTGTTGGACAGGCAGACCTACGAGCAGTACTTC.

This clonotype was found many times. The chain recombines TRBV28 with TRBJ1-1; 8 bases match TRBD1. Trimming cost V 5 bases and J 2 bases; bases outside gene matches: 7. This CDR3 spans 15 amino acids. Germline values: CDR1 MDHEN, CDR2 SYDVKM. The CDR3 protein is CASSARQGRNTEAFF. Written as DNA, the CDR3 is TGTGCCAGCAGTGCCCGACAGGGGAGAAACACTGAAGCTTTCTTT. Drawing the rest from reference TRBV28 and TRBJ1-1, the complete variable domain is DVKVTQSSRYLVKRTGEKVFLECVQDMDHENMFWYRQDPGLGLRLIYFSYDVKMKEKGDIPEGYSVSREKKERFSLILESASTNQTSMYLCASSARQGRNTEAFFGQGTRLTVV.

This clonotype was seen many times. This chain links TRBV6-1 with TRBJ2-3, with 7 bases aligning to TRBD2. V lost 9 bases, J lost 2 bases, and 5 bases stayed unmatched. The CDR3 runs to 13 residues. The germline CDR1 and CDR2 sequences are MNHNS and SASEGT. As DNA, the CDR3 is TGTGCCAGTAGAAAGCGGGACACAGATACGCAGTATTTT. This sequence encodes CASRKRDTDTQYF.

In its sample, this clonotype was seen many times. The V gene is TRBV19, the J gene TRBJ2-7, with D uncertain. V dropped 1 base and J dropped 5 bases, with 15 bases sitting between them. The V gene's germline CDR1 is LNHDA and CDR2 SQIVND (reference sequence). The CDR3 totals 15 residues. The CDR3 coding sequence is TGTGCCAGTAGTATAGCGGGCAGGCCCCCGGACGAGCAGTACTTC. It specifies CASSIAGRPPDEQYF.

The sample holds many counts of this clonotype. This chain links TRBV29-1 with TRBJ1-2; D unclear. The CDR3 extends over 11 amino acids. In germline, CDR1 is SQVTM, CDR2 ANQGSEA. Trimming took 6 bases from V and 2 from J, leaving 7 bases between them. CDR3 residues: CSVATNYGYTF. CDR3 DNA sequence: TGCAGCGTCGCAACAAACTATGGCTACACCTTC.

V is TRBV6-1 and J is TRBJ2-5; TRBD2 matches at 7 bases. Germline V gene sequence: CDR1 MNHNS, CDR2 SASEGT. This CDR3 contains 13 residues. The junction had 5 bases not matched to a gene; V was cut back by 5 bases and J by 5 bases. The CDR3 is CASSTAGVETQYF. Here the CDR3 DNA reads TGTGCCAGCAGTACGGCGGGAGTGGAGACCCAGTACTTC.

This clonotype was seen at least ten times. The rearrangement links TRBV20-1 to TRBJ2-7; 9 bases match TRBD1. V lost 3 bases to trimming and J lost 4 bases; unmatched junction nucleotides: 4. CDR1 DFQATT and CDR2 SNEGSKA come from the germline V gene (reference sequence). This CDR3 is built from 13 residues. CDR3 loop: CSARDRGTYEQYF. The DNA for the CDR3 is TGCAGTGCTAGGGACAGGGGAACGTACGAGCAGTACTTC.

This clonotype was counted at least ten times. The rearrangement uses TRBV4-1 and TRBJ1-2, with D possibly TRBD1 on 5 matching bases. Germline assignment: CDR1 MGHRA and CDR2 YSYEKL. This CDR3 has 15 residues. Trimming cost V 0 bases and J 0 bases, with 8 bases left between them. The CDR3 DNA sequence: TGCGCCAGCAGCCAAGAAGACAGCGCTAACTATGGCTACACCTTC. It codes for CASSQEDSANYGYTF.

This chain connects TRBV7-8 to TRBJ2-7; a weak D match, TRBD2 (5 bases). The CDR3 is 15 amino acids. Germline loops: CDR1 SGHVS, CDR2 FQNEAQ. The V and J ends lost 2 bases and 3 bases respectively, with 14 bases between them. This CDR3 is CASSLTAYEGYEQYF. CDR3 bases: TGTGCCAGCAGCTTAACTGCCTATGAGGGCTACGAGCAGTACTTC.

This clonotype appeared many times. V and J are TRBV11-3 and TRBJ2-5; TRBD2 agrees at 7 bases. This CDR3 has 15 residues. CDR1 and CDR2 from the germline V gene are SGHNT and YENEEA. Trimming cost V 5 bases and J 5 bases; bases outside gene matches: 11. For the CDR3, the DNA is TGTGCCAGCAGCCCCCGCATCGGGGGGATGGAGACCCAGTACTTC. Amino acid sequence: CASSPRIGGMETQYF.

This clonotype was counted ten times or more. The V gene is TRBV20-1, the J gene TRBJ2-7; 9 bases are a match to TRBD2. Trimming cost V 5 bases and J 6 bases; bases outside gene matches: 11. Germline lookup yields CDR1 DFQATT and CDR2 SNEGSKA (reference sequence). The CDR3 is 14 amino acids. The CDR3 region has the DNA TGCAGTGCTGACAGGACTAGCGCTGCCTCCGAGCAGTACTTC. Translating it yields CSADRTSAASEQYF.